This record concerns one T cell receptor (beta chain) sequence. Antigen: not known. Profiled with immunoSEQ multiplex PCR; TCRdb holds only in-frame clones, not every one. The table lists tens of thousands of clones, 75% to 90% of them singletons. This sample was included in a study of T cell responses to AZD1222 COVID-19 vaccine. Study results and limitations: Unmutated variant regions are reportedly the target of nearly half of TCRs that are spike-specific. Increases in Spike-specific TCR breadth and depth were seen after two AZD1222 doses. No repertoire was sampled before or during the peak T cell response, only after it. There were mostly white British donors and more females than males, and clonal diversity was possibly underestimated.

The CDR3 covers 14 residues. Germline CDR1 reads LNHDA; CDR2 reads SQIVND (reference sequence). Trimming removed 5 bases at V and 3 bases at J, with 10 bases between. The chain joins TRBV19 to TRBJ1-4; D call uncertain. This specimen was peripheral blood, taken 28 days after the second AZD1222 dose. The source of this sequence is an adult who received the AZD1222 COVID-19 vaccine. The CDR3 DNA reads TGTGCCAGTAGTGTGGTCTTCGCTAATGAAAAACTGTTTTTT. As protein: CASSVVFANEKLFF.